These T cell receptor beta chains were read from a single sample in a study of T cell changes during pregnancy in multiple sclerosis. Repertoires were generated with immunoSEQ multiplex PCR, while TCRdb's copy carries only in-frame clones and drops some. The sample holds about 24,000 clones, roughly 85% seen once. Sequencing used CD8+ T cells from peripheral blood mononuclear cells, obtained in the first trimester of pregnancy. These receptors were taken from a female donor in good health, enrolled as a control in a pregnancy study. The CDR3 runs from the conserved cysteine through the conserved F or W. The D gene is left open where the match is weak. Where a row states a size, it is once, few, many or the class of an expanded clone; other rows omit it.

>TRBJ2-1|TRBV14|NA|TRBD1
CASSQVSTGFYEQFF
TGTGCCAGCAGCCAAGTGTCGACAGGGTTCTATGAGCAGTTCTTC
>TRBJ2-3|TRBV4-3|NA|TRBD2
CASSQVVARGGDTQYF
TGCGCCAGCAGCCAAGTTGTGGCGCGGGGGGGAGATACGCAGTATTTT
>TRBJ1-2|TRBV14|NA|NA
CASSQGQNYGYTF
TGTGCCAGCAGCCAAGGGCAGAACTATGGCTACACCTTC
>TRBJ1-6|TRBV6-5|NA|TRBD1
CASSYQDRGNSPLHF
TGTGCCAGCAGTTACCAAGACAGGGGGAATTCACCCCTCCACTTT
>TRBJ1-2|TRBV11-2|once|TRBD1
CASSSGTGLAHGYTF
TGTGCCAGCAGCTCGGGGACAGGGCTTGCGCATGGCTACACCTTC
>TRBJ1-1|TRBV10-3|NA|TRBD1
CAIRRTGRNTEAFF
TGTGCCATCAGAAGGACAGGGAGGAACACTGAAGCTTTCTTT
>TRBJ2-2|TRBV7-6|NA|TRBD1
CASSLAIQGATTGELFF
TGTGCCAGCAGCTTAGCCATACAGGGGGCGACAACCGGGGAGCTGTTTTTT
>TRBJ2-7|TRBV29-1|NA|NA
CSVAAGDYSYEQYF
TGCAGCGTTGCGGCAGGGGACTACTCCTACGAGCAGTACTTC
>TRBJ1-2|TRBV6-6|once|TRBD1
CASSYSPTGGYYGYTF
TGTGCCAGCAGTTACTCCCCCACAGGGGGCTACTATGGCTACACCTTC
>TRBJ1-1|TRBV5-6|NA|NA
CASSLGARYEAFF
TGTGCCAGCAGCTTGGGGGCCCGGTACGAAGCTTTCTTT
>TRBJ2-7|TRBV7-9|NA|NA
CASSFPTPQAHEQYF
TGTGCCAGCAGCTTTCCAACCCCCCAAGCCCACGAGCAGTACTTC
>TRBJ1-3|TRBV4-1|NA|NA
CASSQEGRGGNTIYF
TGCGCCAGCAGCCAAGAGGGAAGGGGTGGAAACACCATATATTTT
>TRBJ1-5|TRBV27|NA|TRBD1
CASSWTGGVKSNQPQHF
TGTGCCAGCAGCTGGACAGGGGGGGTAAAAAGCAATCAGCCCCAGCATTTT
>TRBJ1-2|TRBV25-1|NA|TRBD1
CASSDDRVDYGYTF
TGTGCCAGCAGTGATGACAGGGTTGACTATGGCTACACCTTC
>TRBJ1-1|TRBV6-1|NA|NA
CASEIQGPTEAFF
TGTGCCAGCGAAATACAGGGACCGACTGAAGCTTTCTTT
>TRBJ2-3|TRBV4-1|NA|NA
CASSQVRTDTQYF
TGCGCCAGCAGCCAAGTGAGAACAGATACGCAGTATTTT
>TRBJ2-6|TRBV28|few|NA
CASRRSGVGFSGANVLTF
TGTGCCAGCAGGAGATCAGGGGTCGGTTTTTCTGGGGCCAACGTCCTGACTTTC
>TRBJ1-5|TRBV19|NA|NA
CASSIWKRSPPQHF
TGTGCCAGTAGTATCTGGAAGAGGAGTCCGCCCCAGCATTTT
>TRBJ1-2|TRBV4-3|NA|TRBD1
CASSQPSAGTGSNYGYTF
TGCGCCAGCAGCCAACCTTCTGCTGGGACAGGCTCTAACTATGGCTACACCTTC
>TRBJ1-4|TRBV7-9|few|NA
CASSLIHLDTNLFF
TGTGCCAGCAGCTTAATCCACCTAGATACGAACCTGTTTTTT
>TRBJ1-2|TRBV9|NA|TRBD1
CASSEQGGYYGYTF
TGTGCCAGCAGCGAGCAGGGGGGATACTATGGCTACACCTTC
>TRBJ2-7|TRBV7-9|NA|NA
CASSSDSSYEQYF
TGTGCCAGCAGCTCTGACAGCTCCTACGAGCAGTACTTC
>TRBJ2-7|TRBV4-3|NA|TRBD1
CASSQGPPTGGGEQYF
TGCGCCAGCAGCCAAGGACCCCCGACAGGGGGCGGGGAGCAGTACTTC
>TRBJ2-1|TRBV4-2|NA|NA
CASSQTTGGDYNEQFF
TGTGCCAGCAGCCAAACGACGGGGGGCGATTACAATGAGCAGTTCTTC
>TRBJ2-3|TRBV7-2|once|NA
CASSLGSGSPTDTQYF
TGTGCCAGCAGCTTAGGTAGCGGCTCCCCGACAGATACGCAGTATTTT
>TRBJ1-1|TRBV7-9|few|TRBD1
CASSLSARTGGTEAFF
TGTGCCAGCAGCTTATCAGCCCGGACAGGGGGGACTGAAGCTTTCTTT
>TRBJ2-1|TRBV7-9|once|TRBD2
CASSFGGGAFEQFF
TGTGCCAGCAGCTTTGGCGGGGGGGCGTTTGAGCAGTTCTTC
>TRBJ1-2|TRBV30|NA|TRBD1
CAWSAPGTDYGYTF
TGTGCCTGGAGTGCCCCCGGGACAGACTATGGCTACACCTTC
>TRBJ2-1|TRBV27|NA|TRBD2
CASTQGAGGREQFF
TGTGCCAGCACCCAGGGAGCGGGGGGCCGTGAGCAGTTCTTC
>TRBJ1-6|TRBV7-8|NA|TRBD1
CASSLAPDRVFNSPLHF
TGTGCCAGCAGCTTAGCCCCGGACAGGGTCTTTAATTCACCCCTCCACTTT
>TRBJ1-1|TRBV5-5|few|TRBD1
CASSSRDSLFMNTEAFF
TGTGCCAGCAGCTCCCGGGACAGTTTATTCATGAACACTGAAGCTTTCTTT
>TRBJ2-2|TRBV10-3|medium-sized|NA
CAISESSRELFF
TGTGCCATCAGTGAGTCCTCTCGGGAGCTGTTTTTT
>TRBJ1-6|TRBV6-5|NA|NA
CASSYSRGINSPLHF
TGTGCCAGCAGTTACTCACGGGGGATAAATTCACCCCTCCACTTT
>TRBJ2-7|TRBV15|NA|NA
CATSGQESYEQYF
TGTGCCACCAGTGGTCAGGAATCCTACGAGCAGTACTTC
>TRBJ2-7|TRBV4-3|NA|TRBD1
CASSQAATGGRYEQYF
TGCGCCAGCAGCCAAGCAGCAACAGGGGGCCGGTACGAGCAGTACTTC
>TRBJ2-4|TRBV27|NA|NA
CASSRRDKNIQYF
TGTGCCAGCAGCCGCCGGGACAAAAACATTCAGTACTTC